The 29 T cell receptor beta chains below come from one sample, sequenced in a study of T cell responses to AZD1222 COVID-19 vaccine. The table came from immunoSEQ multiplex PCR; TCRdb's copy has only in-frame clones and leaves some out. The table shows 150,000 or so clones, with around 90% occurring only once. The sequences come from peripheral blood, collected on day 0 of AZD1222 vaccination. These receptors originate from an adult in good health.

The chain employs TRBV4-3 and TRBJ2-7; 10 nucleotides line up with TRBD2. This CDR3 has 15 residues. V lost 4 bases and J lost 4; bases outside the gene matches: 7. Germline V gene sequence: CDR1 LGHNA, CDR2 YSLEER. The CDR3 region is CASSLEAGGAYEQYF. For the CDR3, the DNA is TGCGCCAGCAGCCTTGAAGCGGGAGGGGCTTACGAGCAGTACTTC.

The chain links TRBV9 to TRBJ2-1, with 14 bases lining up with TRBD2. J lost 0 bases, V lost 4 bases, and 6 bases had no gene match. The CDR3 length is 18 residues. Germline loops: CDR1 SGDLS, CDR2 YYNGEE. CDR3 sequence: CASSRGLAGGASYNEQFF. The CDR3 DNA reads TGTGCCAGCAGCCGAGGACTAGCGGGGGGCGCCTCCTACAATGAGCAGTTCTTC.

The chain carries TRBV19 and TRBJ1-6, with TRBD1 identical over 9 bases. This CDR3 is built from 15 residues. V was clipped by 4 bases and J by 5 bases; unmatched bases: 3. Germline CDR1 and CDR2: LNHDA and SQIVND (reference sequence). CDR3 region: CASSTRQGDNSPLHF. The CDR3 DNA reads as TGTGCCAGTAGTACCAGACAGGGGGATAATTCACCCCTCCACTTT.

The chain carries TRBV7-2 and TRBJ2-1; 7 bases are shared with TRBD1. With 4 bases clipped from V and 5 bases from J, the junction kept 5 bases outside the gene matches. Germline assignment: CDR1 SGHTA and CDR2 FQGNSA. The CDR3 length is 14 residues. CDR3 DNA sequence: TGTGCCAGCAGCTCTCCCGGGACAGACAATGAGCAGTTCTTC. It yields the protein CASSSPGTDNEQFF.

This chain joins TRBV5-6 and TRBJ2-1; possible D gene TRBD2, 6 bases. With 4 bases removed from V and 1 base from J, the gap between germline ends came to 12 bases. Germline loops: CDR1 SGHDT, CDR2 YYEEEE. CDR3 length: 15 amino acids. The DNA of the CDR3 is TGTGCCAGCAGCCCCGGGAGAGTGTCCTACAATGAGCAGTTCTTC. This sequence encodes CASSPGRVSYNEQFF.

V is TRBV14 and J is TRBJ2-5; no reliable D call. Trimming shortened V by 1 base and J by 5 bases, and 5 bases separated the two germline ends. Germline V gene lookup returns CDR1 SGHDN and CDR2 FVKESK. The CDR3 has 12 residues. The DNA for the CDR3 is TGTGCCAGCAGCCAAGTTGGCGAGACCCAGTACTTC. It codes for CASSQVGETQYF.

To note about this clone: The same CDR3 also results from other DNA sequences found in this sample. The chain is built from TRBV24-1 and TRBJ2-1; D call uncertain. Germline CDR1 and CDR2: KGHDR and SFDVKD. The CDR3 contains 11 residues. With 5 bases removed from V and 7 bases from J, the gap between germline ends came to 5 bases. The CDR3 is CATSVGNEQFF. DNA for the CDR3: TGTGCCACCAGTGTGGGGAATGAGCAGTTCTTC.

The chain combines TRBV27 with TRBJ2-5, with a tentative D call TRBD1 (6 bases). V lost 2 bases to trimming and J lost 7 bases, with 11 bases between them. The CDR3 loop spans 13 amino acids. CDR1 and CDR2 from the germline V gene are MNHEY and SMNVEV (reference sequence). The CDR3 protein is CASSLTRGGTQYF. DNA of the CDR3: TGTGCCAGCAGTTTAACCAGGGGCGGGACCCAGTACTTC.

The V call is TRBV4-1, the J call TRBJ2-7; D gene unclear. The V end lost 0 bases, the J end lost 6 bases, and 12 bases lay between the germline ends. Germline CDR1 MGHRA, CDR2 YSYEKL. CDR3 length equals 14 residues. CDR3 in amino acids: CASSQDELGREQYF. In DNA, the CDR3 is TGCGCCAGCAGCCAAGATGAGCTAGGGCGCGAGCAGTACTTC.

This clone was detected only once. This rearrangement joins TRBV10-3 to TRBJ2-7; D is ambiguous. In germline, CDR1 is ENHRY, CDR2 SYGVKD. With 6 bases removed from V and 7 bases from J, the gap between germline ends came to 16 bases. The CDR3 has 13 amino acids. The chain's CDR3 is CAISRGLVGEQYF. In nucleotides, the CDR3 is TGTGCCATCAGCCGAGGCCTCGTAGGGGAGCAGTACTTC.

This sequence joins TRBV23-1 and TRBJ2-7, with D perhaps given as TRBD1 or TRBD2 (6 bases each). TRBV23-1 is flagged as an ORF with uncertain function. CDR3 length: 17 amino acids. Trimming shortened V by 0 bases and J by 3 bases, and 18 bases separated the two germline ends. CDR3 nucleotides: TGCGCCAGCAGTCAATCGTTAAGGGGGGCTGTCTTCTACGAGCAGTACTTC. Encoded protein: CASSQSLRGAVFYEQYF.

J is TRBJ1-5 and V is TRBV27; 7 bases are shared with TRBD1. The germline CDR1 and CDR2 sequences are MNHEY and SMNVEV (reference sequence). The CDR3 totals 13 residues. V lost 4 bases to trimming and J lost 11 bases; unmatched junction nucleotides: 8. The CDR3 loop reads CASSSEDRATQHF. CDR3 bases: TGTGCCAGCAGTTCCGAAGACAGGGCCACCCAGCATTTT.

This chain joins TRBV6-2 or TRBV6-3 and TRBJ1-1; D is unclear. Germline V CDR1 and CDR2: MNHEY, SVGEGT. Trimming left V 4 bases short and J 5 bases short, with 11 bases between. There are 13 residues in the CDR3. CDR3: CASSLAARTEAFF. The CDR3 nucleotides read TGTGCCAGCAGTTTGGCAGCGCGAACTGAAGCTTTCTTT.

Comments on this clone: The sample has other DNA sequences that encode this CDR3 too. The V and J genes are TRBV5-1 and TRBJ2-2; a weak D match, TRBD1 (5 bases). Germline loops: CDR1 SGHRS, CDR2 YFSETQ. The CDR3 spans 14 residues. V dropped 3 bases and J dropped 5 bases, with 11 bases sitting between them. In nucleotides, the CDR3 is TGCGCCAGCAGCTGGGGCCAGGGAACCGGGGAGCTGTTTTTT. It specifies CASSWGQGTGELFF.

This chain links TRBV7-9 with TRBJ1-1; D uncertain. Germline values: CDR1 SEHNR, CDR2 FQNEAQ (reference sequence). Trimming pared 1 base from V and 3 bases from J, leaving 12 bases between. The CDR3 runs 15 residues. CDR3 in amino acids: CASSLDGRGHTEAFF. The CDR3 nucleotides read TGTGCCAGCAGCTTAGATGGGCGAGGGCACACTGAAGCTTTCTTT. The whole variable domain, remainder taken from reference TRBV7-9 and TRBJ1-1, is DTGVSQNPRHKITKRGQNVTFRCDPISEHNRLYWYRQTLGQGPEFLTYFQNEAQLEKSRLLSDRFSAERPKGSFSTLEIQRTEQGDSAMYLCASSLDGRGHTEAFFGQGTRLTVV.

The chain recombines TRBV5-4 with TRBJ1-6; D might be TRBD1 (5 bases). Germline CDR1 SGHNT, CDR2 YYREEE (reference sequence). This CDR3 spans 15 amino acids. Trimming took 0 bases from V and 6 from J, leaving 10 bases between them. In DNA, the CDR3 is TGTGCCAGCAGCTTGGCCGGGACTCCTAATTCACCCCTCCACTTT. Translated, it gives CASSLAGTPNSPLHF. Using reference TRBV5-4 and TRBJ1-6 for the parts outside the CDR3, the full variable domain is ETGVTQSPTHLIKTRGQQVTLRCSSQSGHNTVSWYQQALGQGPQFIFQYYREEENGRGNFPPRFSGLQFPNYSSELNVNALELDDSALYLCASSLAGTPNSPLHFGNGTRLTVT.

J is TRBJ2-1 and V is TRBV4-3; TRBD2 aligns across 8 bases. J lost 7 bases, V lost 3 bases, and 2 bases had no gene match. CDR3 size: 13 residues. The germline V gene encodes CDR1 LGHNA and CDR2 YSLEER. CDR3 region: CASSHIAGNEQFF. CDR3 coding DNA: TGCGCCAGCAGCCATATAGCGGGGAATGAGCAGTTCTTC.

The rearrangement uses TRBV4-1 and TRBJ1-5; no definite D call. V lost 0 bases and J 1 base, leaving 7 bases between the germline ends. The CDR3 sequence is 15 residues long. Germline V CDR1 and CDR2: MGHRA, YSYEKL. CDR3 in DNA: TGCGCCAGCAGCCAAGATGCCGCGAGCAATCAGCCCCAGCATTTT. This translates into CASSQDAASNQPQHF.

The chain joins TRBV13 to TRBJ2-3, with D unresolved. The CDR3 has 14 residues. The V gene's germline CDR1 is PRHDT and CDR2 FYEKMQ (reference sequence). The ends were cut back, 5 bases at V and 5 bases at J, with 14 bases in the middle. The CDR3: CASSPVGVLDTQYF. CDR3 sequence (DNA): TGTGCCAGCAGCCCCGTAGGTGTTCTAGATACGCAGTATTTT.

The V and J genes are TRBV10-3 and TRBJ1-1; D is possibly TRBD1 (6 bases). The length of the CDR3 is 15 residues. V was shortened by 6 bases and J by 1 base, with 15 bases between the two germline ends. Per the germline V gene, CDR1 is ENHRY and CDR2 is SYGVKD. The CDR3 nucleotides are TGTGCCATCAGCAAAAGGGGGGAAAGGAACACTGAAGCTTTCTTT. Protein: CAISKRGERNTEAFF.

The J gene is TRBJ2-1, the V gene TRBV7-3; maybe TRBD2 (6 bases). CDR3 length: 14 residues. Between the trimmed V and J ends, which lost 8 bases and 5 bases, there was a span of 16 bases. Germline V lookup: CDR1 SGHTA, CDR2 FQGTGA. The CDR3 is CASSLGGGNNEQFF. For the CDR3, the DNA is TGTGCCAGCTCTTTAGGTGGCGGGAACAATGAGCAGTTCTTC.

This chain joins TRBV9 and TRBJ2-2; D ambiguous. V was clipped by 4 bases and J by 6 bases, with 13 bases between them. Germline V gene data show CDR1 as SGDLS and CDR2 as YYNGEE. The CDR3 consists of 14 residues. CDR3 sequence (DNA): TGTGCCAGCAGCAGAGTTAGTTGGTCCGGGGAGCTGTTTTTT. Protein product: CASSRVSWSGELFF.

The chain has TRBV19 and TRBJ2-1; D is undetermined. Trimming removed 1 base at V and 10 bases at J, with 11 bases between. The CDR3 sequence is 13 residues long. The V gene's germline CDR1 is LNHDA and CDR2 SQIVND (reference sequence). This CDR3 reads CASSIAGGREQFF. The CDR3 bases are TGTGCCAGTAGTATAGCGGGCGGTCGGGAGCAGTTCTTC.

The gene calls are TRBV5-4 and TRBJ2-7; 10 bases map to TRBD2. Germline assignment: CDR1 SGHNT and CDR2 YYREEE (reference sequence). This CDR3 contains 16 residues. Trimming removed 4 bases from V and 4 bases from J; junction bases left unmatched: 11. The CDR3 region is CASSLLQREGRYEQYF. CDR3 in DNA: TGTGCCAGCAGCCTTCTTCAGCGGGAGGGCCGTTACGAGCAGTACTTC.

The chain carries TRBV19 and TRBJ1-6; D perhaps matches TRBD1 (5 bases). The CDR3 extends over 15 amino acids. Germline lookup yields CDR1 LNHDA and CDR2 SQIVND (reference sequence). The ends were cut back, 4 bases at V and 5 bases at J, with 12 bases in the middle. The CDR3 nucleotides read TGTGCCAGTAGTAGTATGACGGGGGATAATTCACCCCTCCACTTT. It is translated as CASSSMTGDNSPLHF.

V usage is TRBV28 and J usage is TRBJ1-2; TRBD1 aligns across 7 bases. This CDR3 contains 14 residues. Per germline, CDR1 MDHEN and CDR2 SYDVKM. V was pared by 10 bases and J by 1 base, with 9 bases of the junction left unmatched. The CDR3 region has the DNA TGTGCCACCTTGGGACAGATTAATAACTATGGCTACACCTTC. Protein: CATLGQINNYGYTF.

As DNA, the CDR3 is TGCAGCGTGAGGGGACTAGCGGATAGCACAGATACGCAGTATTTT. It specifies CSVRGLADSTDTQYF. This rearrangement joins TRBV29-1 to TRBJ2-3; TRBD2 agrees at 11 bases. V gave up 6 bases and J gave up 0 bases; unmatched junction bases: 5. Germline CDR1 SQVTM, CDR2 ANQGSEA. This CDR3 region has 15 residues.

The chain uses TRBV2 and TRBJ2-1; 12 bases line up with TRBD2. CDR1 is SNHLY, CDR2 FYNNEI, per germline. V lost 3 bases and J lost 9; bases outside the gene matches: 15. This CDR3 is 18 amino acids long. The CDR3 DNA sequence: TGTGCCAGCAGTGAGGTTGGGTTGACTAGCGGGAGTAACAGTGAGCAGTTCTTC. Its protein product is CASSEVGLTSGSNSEQFF.

Only a few counts were recorded for this clone. The gene calls are TRBV7-2 and TRBJ1-6, with 9 bases lining up with TRBD1. This CDR3 has 16 residues. The germline V gene encodes CDR1 SGHTA and CDR2 FQGNSA. The trim removed 5 bases at V and 7 bases at J, leaving 9 bases unmatched. The DNA of the CDR3 is TGTGCCAGCAGCGCCTCCGGGACAGGGTTAAATTCACCCCTCCACTTT. Amino acids: CASSASGTGLNSPLHF. Complete variable domain (other parts from reference TRBV7-2 and TRBJ1-6): GAGVSQSPSNKVTEKGKDVELRCDPISGHTALYWYRQSLGQGLEFLIYFQGNSAPDKSGLPSDRFSAERTGGSVSTLTIQRTQQEDSAVYLCASSASGTGLNSPLHFGNGTRLTVT.